The sequence of this TCR beta chain was determined in a study of T cell repertoires in cytomegalovirus infection. General study points: Dominating the ex vivo response were TCR beta clonotypes that were CMV-specific and HLA-C-restricted.

Germline trimming cut 4 bases from V and 7 bases from J; bases unmatched to any gene: 5. The CDR3 has 13 amino acids. Germline V CDR1 and CDR2: MNHEY, SMNVEV (reference sequence). This clonotype was recorded at least ten times. Its target is not known. TCRdb passed the reads through MiXCR, listing each CDR3 protein once. The data show about 490,000 distinct CDR3 sequences, more than 15% seen once. V gene TRBV27 combines with J gene TRBJ1-1, with TRBD1 identical over 8 bases. This receptor was obtained from a human donor in good health (CMV status not recorded). Some clones in this sample may be carry-over from other donors' samples. Sequences were obtained from CD8+ T cells from PBMCs. The CDR3, as DNA: TGTGCCAGCAGTTCAGGGGGCGGGGGTGAAGCTTTCTTT. Protein sequence: CASSSGGGGEAFF.